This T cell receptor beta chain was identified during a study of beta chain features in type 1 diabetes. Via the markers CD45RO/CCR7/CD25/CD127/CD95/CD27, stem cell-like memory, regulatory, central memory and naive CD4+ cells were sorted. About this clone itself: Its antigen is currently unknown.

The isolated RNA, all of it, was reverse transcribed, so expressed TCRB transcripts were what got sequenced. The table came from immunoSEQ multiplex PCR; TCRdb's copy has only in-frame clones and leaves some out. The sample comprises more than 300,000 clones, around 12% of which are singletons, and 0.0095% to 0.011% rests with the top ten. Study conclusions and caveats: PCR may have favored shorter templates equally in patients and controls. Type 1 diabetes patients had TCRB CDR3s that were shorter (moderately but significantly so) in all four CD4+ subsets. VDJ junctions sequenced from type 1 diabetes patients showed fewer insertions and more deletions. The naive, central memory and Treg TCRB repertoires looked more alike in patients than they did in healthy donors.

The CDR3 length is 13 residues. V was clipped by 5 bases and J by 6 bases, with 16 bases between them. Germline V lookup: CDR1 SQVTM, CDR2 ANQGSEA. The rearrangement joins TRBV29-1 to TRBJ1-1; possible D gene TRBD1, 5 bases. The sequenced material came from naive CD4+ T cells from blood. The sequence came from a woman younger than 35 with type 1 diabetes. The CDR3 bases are TGCAGCGTTTGTCGCGGGGCTGGGGCTGAAGCTTTCTTT. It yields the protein CSVCRGAGAEAFF.